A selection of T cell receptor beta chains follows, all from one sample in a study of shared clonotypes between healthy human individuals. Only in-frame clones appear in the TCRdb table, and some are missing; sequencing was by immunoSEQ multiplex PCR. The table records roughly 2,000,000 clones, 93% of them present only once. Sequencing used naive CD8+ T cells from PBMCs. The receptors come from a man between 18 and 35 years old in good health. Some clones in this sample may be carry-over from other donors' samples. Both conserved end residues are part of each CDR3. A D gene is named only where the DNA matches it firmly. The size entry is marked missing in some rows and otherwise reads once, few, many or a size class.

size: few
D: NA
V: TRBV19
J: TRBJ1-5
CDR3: CAGRGAWDQPQHF
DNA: TGTGCCGGGCGGGGGGCTTGGGATCAGCCCCAGCATTTT

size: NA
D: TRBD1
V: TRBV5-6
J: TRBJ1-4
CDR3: CASSLDAGGSNEKLFF
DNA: TGTGCCAGCAGCTTGGACGCAGGGGGCTCTAATGAAAAACTGTTTTTT

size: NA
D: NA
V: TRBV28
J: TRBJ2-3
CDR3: CASSLAETLEDTQYF
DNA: TGTGCCAGCAGTTTGGCCGAAACCCTCGAAGATACGCAGTATTTT

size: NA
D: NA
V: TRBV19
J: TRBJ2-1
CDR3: CASSTNSRKSYNEQFF
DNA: TGTGCCAGTAGTACAAACTCCCGTAAGTCCTACAATGAGCAGTTCTTC

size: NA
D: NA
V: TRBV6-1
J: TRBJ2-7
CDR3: CASSDYKFSYEQYF
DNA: TGTGCCAGCAGTGATTACAAGTTCTCCTACGAGCAGTACTTC

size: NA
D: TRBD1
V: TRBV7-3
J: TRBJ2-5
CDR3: CASSPSGQGYMETQYF
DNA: TGTGCCAGCAGCCCGTCGGGACAGGGGTATATGGAGACCCAGTACTTC

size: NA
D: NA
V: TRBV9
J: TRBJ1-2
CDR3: CASSVGRKGWDYGYTF
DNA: TGTGCCAGCAGCGTAGGAAGGAAAGGGTGGGACTATGGCTACACCTTC

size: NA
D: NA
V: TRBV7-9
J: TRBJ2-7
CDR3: CASSLLPSRDGSYEQYF
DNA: TGTGCCAGCAGCTTATTGCCGTCTAGGGACGGTTCCTACGAGCAGTACTTC

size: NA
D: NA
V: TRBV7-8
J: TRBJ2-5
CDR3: CASPGGGGGWEETQYF
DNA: TGTGCCAGCCCAGGGGGTGGCGGGGGTTGGGAAGAGACCCAGTACTTC

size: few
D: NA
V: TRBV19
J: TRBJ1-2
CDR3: CASSIDVGTLVFRYTF
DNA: TGTGCCAGTAGTATAGATGTTGGGACACTGGTCTTTCGGTACACCTTC

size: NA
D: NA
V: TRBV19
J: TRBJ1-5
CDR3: CATKTDLGFWPQHF
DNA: TGTGCCACCAAAACGGATTTAGGTTTTTGGCCCCAGCATTTT

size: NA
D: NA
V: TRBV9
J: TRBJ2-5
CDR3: CASTDSFETQYF
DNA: TGTGCCAGCACCGACAGTTTTGAGACCCAGTACTTC

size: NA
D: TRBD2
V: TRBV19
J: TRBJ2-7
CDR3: CASSIWSGGPYEQYF
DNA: TGTGCCAGTAGTATCTGGTCGGGAGGCCCCTACGAGCAGTACTTC

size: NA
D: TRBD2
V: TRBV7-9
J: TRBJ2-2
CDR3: CASSSTLLAGGATGELFF
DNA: TGTGCCAGCAGCTCGACCCTACTAGCGGGAGGAGCCACCGGGGAGCTGTTTTTT

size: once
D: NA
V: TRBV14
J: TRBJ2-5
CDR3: CASSWNREETQYF
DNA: TGTGCCAGCAGCTGGAACAGGGAGGAGACCCAGTACTTC

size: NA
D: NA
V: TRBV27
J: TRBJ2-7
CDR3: CASSLSRSGTYEQYF
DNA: TGTGCCAGCAGTTTATCGCGGAGCGGAACCTACGAGCAGTACTTC

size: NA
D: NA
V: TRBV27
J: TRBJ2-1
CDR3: CASSFYRSGNEQFF
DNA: TGTGCCAGCAGTTTTTACCGTTCCGGGAATGAGCAGTTCTTC

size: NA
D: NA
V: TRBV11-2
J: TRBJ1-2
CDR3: CASSLDRTVSYGYTF
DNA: TGTGCCAGCAGCTTAGATCGGACAGTTAGTTATGGCTACACCTTC

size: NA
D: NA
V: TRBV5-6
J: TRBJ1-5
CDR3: CASSSDRIVQPQHF
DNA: TGTGCCAGCAGCTCAGACAGGATAGTTCAGCCCCAGCATTTT

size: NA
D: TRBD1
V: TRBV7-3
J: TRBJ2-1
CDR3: CASSSTGGSYNEQFF
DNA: TGTGCCAGCAGCTCGACAGGGGGATCCTACAATGAGCAGTTCTTC

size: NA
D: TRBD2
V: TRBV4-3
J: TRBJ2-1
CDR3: CASSQGTSGTYNEQFF
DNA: TGCGCCAGCAGCCAAGGTACTAGCGGGACCTACAATGAGCAGTTCTTC

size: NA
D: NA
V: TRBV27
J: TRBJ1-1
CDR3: CASSKGVPAEAFF
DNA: TGTGCCAGCAGTAAGGGGGTGCCGGCTGAAGCTTTCTTT

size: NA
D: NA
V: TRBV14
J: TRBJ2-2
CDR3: CASSPEASWFTGELFF
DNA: TGTGCCAGCAGCCCTGAGGCCAGTTGGTTCACCGGGGAGCTGTTTTTT

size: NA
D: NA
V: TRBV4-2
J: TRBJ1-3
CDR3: CASSQSQTALSGNTIYF
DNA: TGTGCCAGCAGCCAGAGCCAGACGGCCCTCTCTGGAAACACCATATATTTT

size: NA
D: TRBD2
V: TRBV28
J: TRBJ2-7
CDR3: CASSLAGGGGEQYF
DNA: TGTGCCAGCTCCTTAGCGGGAGGAGGAGGTGAGCAGTACTTC

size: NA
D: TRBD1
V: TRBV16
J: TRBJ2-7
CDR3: CASSQARDRGYEQYF
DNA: TGTGCCAGCAGCCAAGCCCGGGACAGGGGGTACGAGCAGTACTTC

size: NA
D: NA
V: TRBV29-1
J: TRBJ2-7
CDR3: CSVGPSYEQYF
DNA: TGCAGCGTTGGCCCTTCCTACGAGCAGTACTTC

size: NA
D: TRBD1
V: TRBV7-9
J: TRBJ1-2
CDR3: CASSLGQGARYGYTF
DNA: TGTGCCAGCAGCTTAGGACAGGGGGCTCGATATGGCTACACCTTC

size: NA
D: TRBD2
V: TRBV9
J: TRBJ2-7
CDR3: CASSTQAGEASSEQYF
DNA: TGTGCCAGCAGCACTCAAGCGGGAGAGGCTTCCTCCGAGCAGTACTTC

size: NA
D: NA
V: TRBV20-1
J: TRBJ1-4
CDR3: CSAADEKLFF
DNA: TGCAGTGCCGCTGATGAAAAACTGTTTTTT

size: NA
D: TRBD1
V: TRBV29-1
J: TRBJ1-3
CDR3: CSVEDRRGGTGGYSGNTIYF
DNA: TGCAGCGTTGAAGATCGGAGGGGGGGGACAGGCGGCTACTCTGGAAACACCATATATTTT

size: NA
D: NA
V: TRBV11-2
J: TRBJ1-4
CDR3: CASSLGAGAGRYEKLFF
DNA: TGTGCCAGCAGCTTAGGTGCCGGGGCAGGGCGATATGAAAAACTGTTTTTT

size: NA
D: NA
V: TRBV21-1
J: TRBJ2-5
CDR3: CASSNPRTVQETQYF
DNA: TGTGCCAGCAGCAACCCCCGGACAGTACAAGAGACCCAGTACTTC

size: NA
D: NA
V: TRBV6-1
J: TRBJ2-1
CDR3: CASSEPPIPGYRFRKFF
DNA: TGTGCCAGCAGCGAACCGCCCATACCGGGGTACCGCTTTAGAAAGTTCTTC

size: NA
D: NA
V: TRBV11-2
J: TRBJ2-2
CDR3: CASSLHRRDSPPRELFF
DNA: TGTGCCAGCAGCCTCCATCGCCGGGACTCCCCCCCGCGGGAGCTGTTTTTT

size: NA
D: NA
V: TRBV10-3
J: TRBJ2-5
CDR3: CAISEALLETQYF
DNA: TGTGCCATCAGTGAGGCCCTACTGGAGACCCAGTACTTC

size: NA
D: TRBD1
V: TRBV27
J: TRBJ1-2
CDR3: CASSWTGGLINYGYTF
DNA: TGTGCCAGCAGTTGGACAGGGGGCCTGATAAACTATGGCTACACCTTC

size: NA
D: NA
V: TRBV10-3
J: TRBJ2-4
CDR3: CAISAAPLAGGNIQYF
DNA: TGTGCCATCAGTGCCGCCCCCCTAGCAGGGGGGAACATTCAGTACTTC

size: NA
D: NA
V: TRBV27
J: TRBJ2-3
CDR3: CASCNQGSADTQYF
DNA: TGTGCCAGCTGTAACCAGGGGTCGGCAGATACGCAGTATTTT

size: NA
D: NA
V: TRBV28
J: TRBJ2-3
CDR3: CASSLMASTETDTQYF
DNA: TGTGCCAGCAGCCTCATGGCCTCGACCGAGACAGATACGCAGTATTTT